This TCR beta chain derives from a study of shared clonotypes between healthy human individuals. Study results and caveats: All-four-donor shared clonotypes had higher generation probabilities than non-shared clonotypes did.

With respect to this clone: Its specificity is unknown.

Clones were sequenced by immunoSEQ multiplex PCR, and TCRdb holds only the in-frame ones, with some missing. The sample holds 2 million to 2.5 million clones, approximately 94% seen once. Sequencing was performed on naive CD4+ T cells sorted from blood. Stated subset: CD45RA+ positively selected. This receptor was identified in a man aged 18 to 35 in good health.

The DNA for the CDR3 is TGTGCCATCAGGGGACAGGAAAAACACAATGAGCAGTTCTTC. Protein sequence: CAIRGQEKHNEQFF. The V gene is TRBV10-3, the J gene TRBJ2-1; 8 bases agree with TRBD1. The germline V gene has CDR1 ENHRY and CDR2 SYGVKD. This CDR3 spans 14 amino acids. V shed 6 bases, J shed 5 bases, and the junction held 6 bases outside the gene matches.